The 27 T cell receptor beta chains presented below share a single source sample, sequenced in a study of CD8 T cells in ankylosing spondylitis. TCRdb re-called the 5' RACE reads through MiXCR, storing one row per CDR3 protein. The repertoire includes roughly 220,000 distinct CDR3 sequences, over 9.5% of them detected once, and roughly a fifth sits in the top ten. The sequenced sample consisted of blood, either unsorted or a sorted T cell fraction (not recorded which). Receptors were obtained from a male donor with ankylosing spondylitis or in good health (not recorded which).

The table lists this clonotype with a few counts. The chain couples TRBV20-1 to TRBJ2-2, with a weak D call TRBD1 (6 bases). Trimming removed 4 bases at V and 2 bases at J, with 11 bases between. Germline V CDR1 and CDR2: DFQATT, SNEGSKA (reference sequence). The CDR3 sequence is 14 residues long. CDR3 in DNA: TGCAGTGCTAAAGGCAGGGGAAACACCGGGGAGCTGTTTTTT. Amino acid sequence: CSAKGRGNTGELFF.

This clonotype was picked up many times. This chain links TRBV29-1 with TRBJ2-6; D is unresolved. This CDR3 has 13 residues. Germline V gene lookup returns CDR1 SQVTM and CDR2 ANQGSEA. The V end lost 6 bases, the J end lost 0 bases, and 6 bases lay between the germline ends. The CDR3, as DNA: TGCAGCGTCTCACTCTCTGGGGCCAACGTCCTGACTTTC. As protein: CSVSLSGANVLTF.

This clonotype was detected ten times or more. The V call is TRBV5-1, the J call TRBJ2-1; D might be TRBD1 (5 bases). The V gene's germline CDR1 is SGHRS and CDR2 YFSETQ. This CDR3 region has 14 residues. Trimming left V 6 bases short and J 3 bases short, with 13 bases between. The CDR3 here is CASMGPGSYNEQFF. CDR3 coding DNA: TGCGCCAGCATGGGGCCAGGCAGCTACAATGAGCAGTTCTTC.

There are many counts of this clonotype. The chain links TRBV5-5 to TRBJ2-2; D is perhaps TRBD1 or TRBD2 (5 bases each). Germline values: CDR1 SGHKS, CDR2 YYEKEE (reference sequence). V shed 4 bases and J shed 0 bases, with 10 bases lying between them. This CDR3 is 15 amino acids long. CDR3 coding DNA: TGTGCCAGCAGCGACGGGACCACGAACACCGGGGAGCTGTTTTTT. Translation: CASSDGTTNTGELFF. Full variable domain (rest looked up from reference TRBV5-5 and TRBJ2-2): DAGVTQSPTHLIKTRGQQVTLRCSPISGHKSVSWYQQVLGQGPQFIFQYYEKEERGRGNFPDRFSARQFPNYSSELNVNALLLGDSALYLCASSDGTTNTGELFFGEGSRLTVL.

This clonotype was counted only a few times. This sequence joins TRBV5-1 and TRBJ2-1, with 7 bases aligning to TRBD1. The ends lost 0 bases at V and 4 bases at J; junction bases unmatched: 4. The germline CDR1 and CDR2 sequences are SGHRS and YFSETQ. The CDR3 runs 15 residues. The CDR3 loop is CASSLEGQTYNEQFF. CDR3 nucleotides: TGCGCCAGCAGCTTGGAGGGACAGACGTACAATGAGCAGTTCTTC.

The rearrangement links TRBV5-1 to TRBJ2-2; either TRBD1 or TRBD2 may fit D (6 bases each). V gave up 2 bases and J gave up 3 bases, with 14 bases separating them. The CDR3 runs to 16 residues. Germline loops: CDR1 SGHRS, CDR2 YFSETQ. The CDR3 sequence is CASSLLGGLDTGELFF. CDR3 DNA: TGCGCCAGCAGCTTACTTGGGGGGCTCGACACCGGGGAGCTGTTTTTT.

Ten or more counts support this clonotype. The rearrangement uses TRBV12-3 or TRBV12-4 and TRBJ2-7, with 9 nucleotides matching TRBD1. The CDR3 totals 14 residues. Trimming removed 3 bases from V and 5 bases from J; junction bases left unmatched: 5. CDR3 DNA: TGTGCCAGCAGTTTTCAGGACAGGGGACACGAGCAGTACTTC. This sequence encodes CASSFQDRGHEQYF.

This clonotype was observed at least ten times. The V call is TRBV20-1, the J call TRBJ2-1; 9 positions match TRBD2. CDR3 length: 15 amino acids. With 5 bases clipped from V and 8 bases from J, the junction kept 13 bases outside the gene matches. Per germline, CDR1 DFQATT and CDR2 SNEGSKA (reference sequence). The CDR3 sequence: CSACRGGAMVDEQFF. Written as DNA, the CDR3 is TGCAGTGCTTGTCGCGGGGGGGCCATGGTAGATGAGCAGTTCTTC.

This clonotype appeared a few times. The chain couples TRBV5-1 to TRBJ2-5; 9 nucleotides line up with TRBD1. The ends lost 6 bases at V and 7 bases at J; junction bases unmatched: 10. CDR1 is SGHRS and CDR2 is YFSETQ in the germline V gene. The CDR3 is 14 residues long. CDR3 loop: CASNPDRGRRTQYF. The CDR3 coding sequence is TGCGCCAGCAATCCGGACAGGGGTAGAAGGACCCAGTACTTC.

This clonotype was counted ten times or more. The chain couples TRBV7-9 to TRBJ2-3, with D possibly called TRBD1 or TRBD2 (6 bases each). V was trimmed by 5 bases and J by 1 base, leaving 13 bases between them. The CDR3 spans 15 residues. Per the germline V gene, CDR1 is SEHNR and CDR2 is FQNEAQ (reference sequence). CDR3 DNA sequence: TGTGCCAGCAGCGGGGGGCAGGCAGGCACAGATACGCAGTATTTT. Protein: CASSGGQAGTDTQYF.

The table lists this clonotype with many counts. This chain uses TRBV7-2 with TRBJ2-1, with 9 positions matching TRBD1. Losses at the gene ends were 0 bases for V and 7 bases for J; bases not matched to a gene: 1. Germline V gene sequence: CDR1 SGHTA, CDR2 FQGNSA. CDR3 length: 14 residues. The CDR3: CASSLAGTGNEQFF. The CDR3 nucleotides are TGTGCCAGCAGCTTAGCCGGGACAGGGAATGAGCAGTTCTTC.

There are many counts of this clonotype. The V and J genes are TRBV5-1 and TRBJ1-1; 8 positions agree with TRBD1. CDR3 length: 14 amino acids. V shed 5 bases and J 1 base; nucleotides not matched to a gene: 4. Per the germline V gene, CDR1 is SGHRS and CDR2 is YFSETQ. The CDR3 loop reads CASRGTGSNTEAFF. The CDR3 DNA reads TGCGCCAGCAGGGGGACAGGATCGAACACTGAAGCTTTCTTT. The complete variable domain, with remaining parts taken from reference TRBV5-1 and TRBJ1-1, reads KAGVTQTPRYLIKTRGQQVTLSCSPISGHRSVSWYQQTPGQGLQFLFEYFSETQRNKGNFPGRFSGRQFSNSRSEMNVSTLELGDSALYLCASRGTGSNTEAFFGQGTRLTVV.

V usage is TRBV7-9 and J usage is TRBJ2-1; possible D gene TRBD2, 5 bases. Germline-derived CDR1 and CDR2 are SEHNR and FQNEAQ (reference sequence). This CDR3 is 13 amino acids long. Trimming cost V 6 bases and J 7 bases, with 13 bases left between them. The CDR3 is CASSSWGANEQFF. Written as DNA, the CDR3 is TGTGCCAGCAGTTCTTGGGGAGCTAATGAGCAGTTCTTC.

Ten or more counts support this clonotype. CDR3 amino acids: CASSTNRAKFQETQYF. DNA for the CDR3: TGTGCCAGCAGTACAAACCGGGCCAAATTCCAAGAGACCCAGTACTTC. The chain is built from TRBV28 and TRBJ2-5; D is unresolved. The CDR3 has 16 amino acids. The germline CDR1 and CDR2 sequences are MDHEN and SYDVKM. V lost 5 bases to trimming and J lost 1 base, with 17 bases between them.

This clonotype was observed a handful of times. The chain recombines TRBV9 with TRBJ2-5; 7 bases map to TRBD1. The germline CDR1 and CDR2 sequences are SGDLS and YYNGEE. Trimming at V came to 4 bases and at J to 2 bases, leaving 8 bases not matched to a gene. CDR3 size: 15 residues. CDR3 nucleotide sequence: TGTGCCAGCAGCAACACGGGACAGATGCAAGAGACCCAGTACTTC. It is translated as CASSNTGQMQETQYF.

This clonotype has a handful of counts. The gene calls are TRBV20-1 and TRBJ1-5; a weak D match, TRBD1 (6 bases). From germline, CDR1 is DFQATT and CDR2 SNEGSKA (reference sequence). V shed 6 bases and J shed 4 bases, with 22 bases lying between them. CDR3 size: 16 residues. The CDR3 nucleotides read TGCAGTGCCCCGGATGGACAGCTGCTCCCGAATCAGCCCCAGCATTTT. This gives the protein CSAPDGQLLPNQPQHF.

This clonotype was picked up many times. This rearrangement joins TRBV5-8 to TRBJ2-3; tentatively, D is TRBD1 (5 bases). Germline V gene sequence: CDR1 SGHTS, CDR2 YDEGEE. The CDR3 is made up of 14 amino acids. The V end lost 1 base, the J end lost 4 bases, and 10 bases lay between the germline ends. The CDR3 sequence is CASSLQGDADTQYF. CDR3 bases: TGTGCCAGCAGCTTGCAGGGTGACGCAGATACGCAGTATTTT.

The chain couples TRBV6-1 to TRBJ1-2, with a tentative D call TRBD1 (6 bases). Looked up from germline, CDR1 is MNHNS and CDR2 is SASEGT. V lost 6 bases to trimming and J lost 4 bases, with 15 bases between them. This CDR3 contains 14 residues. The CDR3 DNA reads TGTGCCAGCAGCGGAACCCAGGGGTCCTATGGCTACACCTTC. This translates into CASSGTQGSYGYTF.

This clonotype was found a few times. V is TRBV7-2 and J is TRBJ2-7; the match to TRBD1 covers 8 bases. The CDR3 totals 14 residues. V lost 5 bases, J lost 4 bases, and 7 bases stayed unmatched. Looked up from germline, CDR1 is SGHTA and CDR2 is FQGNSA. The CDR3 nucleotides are TGTGCCAGCAGCGAAGGACAGGGTGGATACGAGCAGTACTTC. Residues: CASSEGQGGYEQYF.

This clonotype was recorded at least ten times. The CDR3 protein is CASRHIQGNTEAFF. The CDR3 region has the DNA TGTGCCAGCAGGCATATACAGGGGAACACTGAAGCTTTCTTT. The chain uses TRBV6-1 and TRBJ1-1, with D possibly being TRBD1 (6 bases). V dropped 6 bases and J dropped 1 base, with 12 bases sitting between them. The CDR3 extends over 14 amino acids. The germline V gene encodes CDR1 MNHNS and CDR2 SASEGT.

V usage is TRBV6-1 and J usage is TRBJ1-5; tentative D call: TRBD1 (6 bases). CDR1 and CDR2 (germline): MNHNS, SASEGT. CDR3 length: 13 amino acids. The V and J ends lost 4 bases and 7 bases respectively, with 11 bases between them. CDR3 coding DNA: TGTGCCAGCAGTGGGGGGCCCAGACAGCCCCAGCATTTT. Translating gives CASSGGPRQPQHF.

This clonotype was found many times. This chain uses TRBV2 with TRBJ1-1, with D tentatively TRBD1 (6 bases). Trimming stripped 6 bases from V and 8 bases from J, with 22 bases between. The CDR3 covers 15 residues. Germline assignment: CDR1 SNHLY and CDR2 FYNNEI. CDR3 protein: CASSGWGARRFEAFF. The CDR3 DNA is TGTGCCAGCAGCGGATGGGGGGCTAGGAGATTCGAAGCTTTCTTT.

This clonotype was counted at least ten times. The CDR3 DNA is TGTGCCAGCAGCTTGACAACGGGCCTGTCTGAGCAGTTCTTC. This encodes CASSLTTGLSEQFF. This chain uses TRBV11-3 with TRBJ2-1; D uncertain. Germline V gene data show CDR1 as SGHNT and CDR2 as YENEEA. The CDR3 has 14 residues. V dropped 3 bases and J dropped 9 bases, with 15 bases sitting between them. The whole variable domain, remainder taken from reference TRBV11-3 and TRBJ2-1, is EAGVVQSPRYKIIEKKQPVAFWCNPISGHNTLYWYLQNLGQGPELLIRYENEEAVDDSQLPKDRFSAERLKGVDSTLKIQPAELGDSAVYLCASSLTTGLSEQFFGPGTRLTVL.

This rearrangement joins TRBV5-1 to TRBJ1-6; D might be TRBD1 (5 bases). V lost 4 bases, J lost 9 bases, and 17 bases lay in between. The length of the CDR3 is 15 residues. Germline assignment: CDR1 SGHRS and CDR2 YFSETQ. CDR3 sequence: CASSLRTNEGSPLHF. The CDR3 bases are TGCGCCAGCAGCCTCCGGACAAACGAAGGTTCACCCCTCCACTTT. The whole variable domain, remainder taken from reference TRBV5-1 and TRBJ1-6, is KAGVTQTPRYLIKTRGQQVTLSCSPISGHRSVSWYQQTPGQGLQFLFEYFSETQRNKGNFPGRFSGRQFSNSRSEMNVSTLELGDSALYLCASSLRTNEGSPLHFGNGTRLTVT.

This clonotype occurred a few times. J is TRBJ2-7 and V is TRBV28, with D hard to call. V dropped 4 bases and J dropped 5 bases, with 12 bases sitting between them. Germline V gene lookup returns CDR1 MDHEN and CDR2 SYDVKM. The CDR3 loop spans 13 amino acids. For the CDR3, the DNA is TGTGCCAGCAGTTGGATGTTGCTGAACGAGCAGTACTTC. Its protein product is CASSWMLLNEQYF.

The CDR3 protein is CASSPGSRRGYTF. DNA of the CDR3: TGTGCCAGCTCACCAGGGTCCCGGCGGGGCTACACCTTC. This rearrangement joins TRBV18 to TRBJ1-2; no clear D. V lost 2 bases and J 8 bases, leaving 12 bases between the germline ends. Germline values: CDR1 KGHSH, CDR2 LQKENI. There are 13 residues in the CDR3.

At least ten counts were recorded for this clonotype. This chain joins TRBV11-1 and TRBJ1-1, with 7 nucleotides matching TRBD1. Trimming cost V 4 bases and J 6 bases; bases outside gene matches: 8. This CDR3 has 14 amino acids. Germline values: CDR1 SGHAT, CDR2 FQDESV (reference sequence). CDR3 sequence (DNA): TGTGCCAGCAGCTATCCCAGGGGGACGGCTGAAGCTTTCTTT. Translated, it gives CASSYPRGTAEAFF.